This T cell receptor beta chain was profiled in a study of beta chain features in type 1 diabetes. Findings of the study overall: TCRB CDR3 length was moderately but significantly reduced in all four CD4+ subsets of Type 1 diabetes patients. Relative to healthy donors, patients appeared to have naive, central memory and Treg TCRB repertoires that were more similar.

By way of CD45RO/CCR7/CD25/CD127/CD95/CD27, the CD4+ regulatory, stem cell-like memory, central memory and naive cells were sorted. Germline values: CDR1 MRHNA, CDR2 SNTAGT. V gave up 10 bases and J gave up 4 bases, with 6 bases separating them. The CDR3 runs 10 residues. The isolated RNA, all of it, was reverse transcribed, so expressed TCRB transcripts were what got sequenced. Read counts averaged approximately 3.5 million for samples of naive, central memory and regulatory T cells. The method was immunoSEQ multiplex PCR; TCRdb's version includes in-frame clones alone and lacks a portion of them. This table has about 190,000 clones, about 7.9% appearing once. In regard to this clone: The target antigen is unknown.

The sequencing sample was made of central memory CD4+ T cells from blood. The source is a man aged 18 to 29 with type 1 diabetes. The V and J genes are TRBV6-4 and TRBJ2-3, with D hard to call. Written as DNA, the CDR3 is TGTGCCAACTCGGCAGATACGCAGTATTTT. This translates into CANSADTQYF.